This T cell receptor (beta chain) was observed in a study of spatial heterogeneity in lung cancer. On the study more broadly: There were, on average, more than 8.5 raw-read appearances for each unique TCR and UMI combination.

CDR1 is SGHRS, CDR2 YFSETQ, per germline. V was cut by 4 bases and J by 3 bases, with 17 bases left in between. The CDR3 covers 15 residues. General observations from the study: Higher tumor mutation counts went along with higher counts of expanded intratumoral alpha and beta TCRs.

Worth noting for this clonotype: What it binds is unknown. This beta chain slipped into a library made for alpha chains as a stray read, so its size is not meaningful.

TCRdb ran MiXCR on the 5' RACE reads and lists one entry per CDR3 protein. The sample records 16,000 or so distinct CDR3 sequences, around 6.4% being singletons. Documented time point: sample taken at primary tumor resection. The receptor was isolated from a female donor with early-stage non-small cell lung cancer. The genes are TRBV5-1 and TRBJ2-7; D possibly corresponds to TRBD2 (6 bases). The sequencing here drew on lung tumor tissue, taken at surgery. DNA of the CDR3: TGCGCCAGCAGCCCCACCGGGACTGAACTCTACGAGCAGTACTTC. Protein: CASSPTGTELYEQYF. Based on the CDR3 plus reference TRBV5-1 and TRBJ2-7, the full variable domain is KAGVTQTPRYLIKTRGQQVTLSCSPISGHRSVSWYQQTPGQGLQFLFEYFSETQRNKGNFPGRFSGRQFSNSRSEMNVSTLELGDSALYLCASSPTGTELYEQYFGPGTRLTVT.